These T cell receptor beta chains were read from a single sample in a study of regulatory dendritic cells for organ transplantation. These receptors have no known antigen. Clones were read by immunoSEQ multiplex PCR, and TCRdb kept only the in-frame ones, dropping some. The sample yields over 10,000 clones, over 85% seen once. What was sequenced was naive CD8+ T cells from blood cultured with regulatory dendritic cells. The receptors stem from a human donor in good health. Each CDR3 is given with its conserved first and last residue. A D gene is named only where the DNA matches it firmly. The size entry is marked missing in some rows and otherwise reads once, few, many or a size class.

clone size: .
V gene: TRBV29-1
J gene: TRBJ2-7
D gene: .
CDR3 DNA: TGCAGCGTTGAAGGGATTCGTCCCTACGAGCAGTACTTC
CDR3 protein: CSVEGIRPYEQYF

clone size: once
V gene: TRBV2
J gene: TRBJ1-2
D gene: .
CDR3 DNA: TGTGCCAGCCCCCCTCGGGGGGGCCGCCATGGCTACACCTTC
CDR3 protein: CASPPRGGRHGYTF

clone size: .
V gene: TRBV6-6
J gene: TRBJ2-3
D gene: .
CDR3 DNA: TGTGCCAGCAGTTATGCTAGCTCGAGCACAGATACGCAGTATTTT
CDR3 protein: CASSYASSSTDTQYF

clone size: .
V gene: TRBV5-6
J gene: TRBJ1-1
D gene: TRBD1
CDR3 DNA: TGTGCCAGCAGCCCAACAGGGGACCCTGAAGCTTTCTTT
CDR3 protein: CASSPTGDPEAFF

clone size: .
V gene: TRBV4-3
J gene: TRBJ2-5
D gene: TRBD2
CDR3 DNA: TGCGCCAGCAGCCGTATACTAGCGGTCCAAGAGACCCAGTACTTC
CDR3 protein: CASSRILAVQETQYF

clone size: .
V gene: TRBV7-2
J gene: TRBJ1-2
D gene: .
CDR3 DNA: TGTGCCAGCAGCTTAGCTTCCGGAGGGGCTATCTATGGCTACACCTTC
CDR3 protein: CASSLASGGAIYGYTF

clone size: .
V gene: TRBV7-9
J gene: TRBJ2-5
D gene: TRBD1
CDR3 DNA: TGTGCCAGCAGCCCACCAGGGGGAAGGCAAGAGACCCAGTACTTC
CDR3 protein: CASSPPGGRQETQYF

clone size: .
V gene: TRBV4-3
J gene: TRBJ1-6
D gene: .
CDR3 DNA: TGCGCCAGCAGCCAAGACCTAGGACGTGGTTCACCCCTCCACTTT
CDR3 protein: CASSQDLGRGSPLHF

clone size: .
V gene: TRBV27
J gene: TRBJ2-6
D gene: TRBD1
CDR3 DNA: TGTGCCAGCAGTTTAGGGACAGGGGTCGGGGCCAACGTCCTGACTTTC
CDR3 protein: CASSLGTGVGANVLTF

clone size: .
V gene: TRBV27
J gene: TRBJ2-1
D gene: .
CDR3 DNA: TGTGCCAGCAGTCAGGATTCTAGCTCCTACAATGAGCAGTTCTTC
CDR3 protein: CASSQDSSSYNEQFF

clone size: .
V gene: TRBV4-1
J gene: TRBJ2-2
D gene: .
CDR3 DNA: TGCGCCAGCAGCCACTTCGGGCATACCGGGGAGCTGTTTTTT
CDR3 protein: CASSHFGHTGELFF

clone size: .
V gene: TRBV19
J gene: TRBJ2-2
D gene: .
CDR3 DNA: TGTGCCAGTAGTATCTCACAGACCAACACCGGGGAGCTGTTTTTT
CDR3 protein: CASSISQTNTGELFF

clone size: once
V gene: TRBV29-1
J gene: TRBJ2-7
D gene: .
CDR3 DNA: TGCAGCGTTCTCGGAGGGGGGAGCTCCTACGAGCAGTACTTC
CDR3 protein: CSVLGGGSSYEQYF

clone size: .
V gene: TRBV7-9
J gene: TRBJ1-1
D gene: .
CDR3 DNA: TGTGCCAGCAGCAAGATCAACAGGGTTAGCACTGAAGCTTTCTTT
CDR3 protein: CASSKINRVSTEAFF

clone size: few
V gene: TRBV6-1
J gene: TRBJ2-3
D gene: .
CDR3 DNA: TGTGCCAGCAGAGATAGCGGCACAGATACGCAGTATTTT
CDR3 protein: CASRDSGTDTQYF

clone size: few
V gene: TRBV4-3
J gene: TRBJ1-6
D gene: .
CDR3 DNA: TGCGCCAGCAGCCAAGATGTGGAATCACCCCTCCACTTT
CDR3 protein: CASSQDVESPLHF

clone size: .
V gene: TRBV25-1
J gene: TRBJ2-5
D gene: TRBD2
CDR3 DNA: TGTGCCAGCCGGACTAGCAAGAAAGAGACCCAGTACTTC
CDR3 protein: CASRTSKKETQYF

clone size: .
V gene: TRBV11-1
J gene: TRBJ2-3
D gene: .
CDR3 DNA: TGTGCCAGCAGCTCCCCTCGGACAGATACGCAGTATTTT
CDR3 protein: CASSSPRTDTQYF

clone size: .
V gene: TRBV6-5
J gene: TRBJ2-3
D gene: TRBD2
CDR3 DNA: TGTGCCAGCAGTTACGTTAGCGGGAGTAGGGCAGATACGCAGTATTTT
CDR3 protein: CASSYVSGSRADTQYF

clone size: .
V gene: TRBV27
J gene: TRBJ2-7
D gene: .
CDR3 DNA: TGTGCCAGCAGTTTCGGGGGCGGAAACGAGCAGTACTTC
CDR3 protein: CASSFGGGNEQYF

clone size: few
V gene: TRBV30
J gene: TRBJ1-1
D gene: .
CDR3 DNA: TGTGCCTGGGACGTCGGGGGTAGAGGTGAAGCTTTCTTT
CDR3 protein: CAWDVGGRGEAFF

clone size: .
V gene: TRBV7-9
J gene: TRBJ2-7
D gene: .
CDR3 DNA: TGTGCCAGCAGCTTAGGCCTAGCGAACTCCTACGAGCAGTACTTC
CDR3 protein: CASSLGLANSYEQYF

clone size: .
V gene: TRBV4-2
J gene: TRBJ2-1
D gene: TRBD2
CDR3 DNA: TGTGCCAGCAGCCAACCTCTTAGCGGGAGTTTGAGTGAGCAGTTCTTC
CDR3 protein: CASSQPLSGSLSEQFF

clone size: .
V gene: TRBV19
J gene: TRBJ1-1
D gene: .
CDR3 DNA: TGTGCCAGTAGTGGTCTAGCGGGGACTGAAGCTTTCTTT
CDR3 protein: CASSGLAGTEAFF

clone size: .
V gene: TRBV30
J gene: TRBJ2-7
D gene: .
CDR3 DNA: TGTGCCTGGACTAGGTCCTACGAGCAGTACTTC
CDR3 protein: CAWTRSYEQYF

clone size: .
V gene: TRBV5-6
J gene: TRBJ1-5
D gene: .
CDR3 DNA: TGTGCCAGCAGCTTGAGGGGGGCGGGTACCCTTCAGCCCCAGCATTTT
CDR3 protein: CASSLRGAGTLQPQHF

clone size: once
V gene: TRBV27
J gene: TRBJ1-5
D gene: TRBD1
CDR3 DNA: TGTGCCAGCAGCGATGGGACAGGGAATAATCAGCCCCAGCATTTT
CDR3 protein: CASSDGTGNNQPQHF

clone size: .
V gene: TRBV21-1
J gene: TRBJ2-4
D gene: .
CDR3 DNA: TGTGCCAGCAGCAAAGACGGGAGTGAGGTTTTGGCCAAAAACATTCAGTACTTC
CDR3 protein: CASSKDGSEVLAKNIQYF

clone size: .
V gene: TRBV7-9
J gene: TRBJ2-7
D gene: .
CDR3 DNA: TGTGCCAGCGCGTGGACAGCCTCCTACGAGCAGTACTTC
CDR3 protein: CASAWTASYEQYF

clone size: few
V gene: TRBV30
J gene: TRBJ1-1
D gene: .
CDR3 DNA: TGTGCCTGGAGTGTAGGGCACGGGGCTGAAGCTTTCTTT
CDR3 protein: CAWSVGHGAEAFF

clone size: .
V gene: TRBV7-3
J gene: TRBJ2-2
D gene: TRBD1
CDR3 DNA: TGTGCCAGCAGCTTAATAAGTCGTTTGGGGACAGGGGAAACCGACGGGGAGCTGTTTTTT
CDR3 protein: CASSLISRLGTGETDGELFF

clone size: .
V gene: TRBV10-1
J gene: TRBJ1-1
D gene: TRBD1
CDR3 DNA: TGCGCCAGCAGGATGCACAGGGGTGAGGCTGAAGCTTTCTTT
CDR3 protein: CASRMHRGEAEAFF

clone size: .
V gene: TRBV4-1
J gene: TRBJ1-2
D gene: .
CDR3 DNA: TGCGCCAGCAGCCAAGAGGGGGGGGGCCTCAACTATGGCTACACCTTC
CDR3 protein: CASSQEGGGLNYGYTF

clone size: .
V gene: TRBV27
J gene: TRBJ2-5
D gene: .
CDR3 DNA: TGTGCCAGCAGTTTATCCGGACCCCGAGCGGAGACCCAGTACTTC
CDR3 protein: CASSLSGPRAETQYF

clone size: .
V gene: TRBV9
J gene: TRBJ2-3
D gene: .
CDR3 DNA: TGTGCCAGCAGCGCGGGAATCTTTAAAGATACGCAGTATTTT
CDR3 protein: CASSAGIFKDTQYF

clone size: .
V gene: TRBV19
J gene: TRBJ2-1
D gene: .
CDR3 DNA: TGTGCCAGTAGTGAATACTACAATGAGCAGTTCTTC
CDR3 protein: CASSEYYNEQFF

clone size: few
V gene: TRBV20-1
J gene: TRBJ1-2
D gene: .
CDR3 DNA: TGCAGTGCCCCACAGGACTATGGCTACACCTTC
CDR3 protein: CSAPQDYGYTF

clone size: .
V gene: TRBV28
J gene: TRBJ2-3
D gene: .
CDR3 DNA: TGTGCCAGCAGTCCTACCGTACTCCAGGGAATGAGGTCAGATACGCAGTATTTT
CDR3 protein: CASSPTVLQGMRSDTQYF

clone size: .
V gene: TRBV7-8
J gene: TRBJ2-7
D gene: .
CDR3 DNA: TGTGCCAGCCGCCCGGAGAGGCCACTCTCCTACGAGCAGTACTTC
CDR3 protein: CASRPERPLSYEQYF

clone size: .
V gene: TRBV10-1
J gene: TRBJ2-3
D gene: .
CDR3 DNA: TGCGCCAGCAGTGATCGCAGGGCGGTACCTGTAGGAGATACGCAGTATTTT
CDR3 protein: CASSDRRAVPVGDTQYF

clone size: .
V gene: TRBV27
J gene: TRBJ1-2
D gene: .
CDR3 DNA: TGTGCCACCGCACAGGGAGCTAACTATGGCTACACCTTC
CDR3 protein: CATAQGANYGYTF